Included here is one TCR beta chain sequence, with context. Its antigen remains unknown. Healthy bone marrow donors made up the donor group. Donors sampled were nominally healthy, though unrecorded immune exposures were likely. The data belong to a study of cytomegalovirus exposure and HLA in healthy donors. Study at large: For the approximately 410 genotyped donors, 81% fell within the Caucasian-associated ancestry cluster.

Notes on the study in general: Per a later analysis, HLA-associated TCR beta chains showed more clonal expansion than other, equally common TCR beta chains.

PCR was performed using 60 Vbeta and 13 Jbeta primers. The table came from immunoSEQ multiplex PCR; TCRdb's copy has only in-frame clones and leaves some out. The table lists approximately 120,000 clones, with 2% to 2.5% in the top ten. V lost 1 base and J lost 2; bases outside the gene matches: 2. The germline V gene encodes CDR1 SGHTA and CDR2 FQGNSA. The CDR3 extends over 14 amino acids. The origin of this receptor is a man between 35 and 55 years old in good health and CMV-seronegative. The sequenced sample was PBMCs. The chain recombines TRBV7-2 with TRBJ2-7, with 7 nucleotides matching TRBD1. The DNA of the CDR3 is TGTGCCAGCAGCTTAGGGGACAGTCCCTACGAGCAGTACTTC. It codes for CASSLGDSPYEQYF.